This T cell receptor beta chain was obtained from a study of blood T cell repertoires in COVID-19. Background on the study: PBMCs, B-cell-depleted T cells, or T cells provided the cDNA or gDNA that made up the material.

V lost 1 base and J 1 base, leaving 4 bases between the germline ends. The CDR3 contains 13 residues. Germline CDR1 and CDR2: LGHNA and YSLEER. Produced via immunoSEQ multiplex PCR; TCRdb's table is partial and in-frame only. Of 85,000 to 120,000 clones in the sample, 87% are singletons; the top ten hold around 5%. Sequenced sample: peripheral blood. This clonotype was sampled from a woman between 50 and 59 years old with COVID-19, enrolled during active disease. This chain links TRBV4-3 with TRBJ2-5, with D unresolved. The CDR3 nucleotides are TGCGCCAGCAGCCAAGGGCCCCAAGAGACCCAGTACTTC. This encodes CASSQGPQETQYF.